One T cell receptor (beta chain) is described in this entry. This clone has just a few counts. Its cognate antigen has yet to be identified. Per-nucleotide qualities are absent, and no much larger clonotype sits a single base away. The entire isolated RNA was reverse transcribed using the High Capacity cDNA Reverse Transcription Kit, and thus expressed TCRB transcripts were sequenced. Deep immunoSEQ sequencing was applied to naive, central memory and regulatory T cell samples, giving an average of roughly 3.5 million total reads per sample. Sorted cells were lysed in RLT buffer and RNA was extracted with DNase-treated RNeasy Micro or Mini kits, depending on cell number. Each cell subset was processed on its own to prevent cross-contamination, while patient and healthy donor samples were processed together. The immunoSEQ multiplex PCR was used to amplify TCRB sequences from cDNA, yielding 87-bp fragments that span the CDR3 region. Sequencing of the amplicons was done on the Illumina HiSeq platform. The study's processing was this. Synthetic template baselines were used to correct PCR bias computationally, reads within Hamming distance 2 were collapsed together, and singletons that could not be merged were discarded. By aligning reads against IMGT, V, D and J genes, CDR3 length, and insertions or deletions at six rearrangement sites were assigned. Within each subset, clonotype counts were normalized to sorted cell number, and only after that were true diversity and Gini coefficients computed with the tcR R package. Repertoire sharing was quantified using the overlap coefficient calculated on TCRB nucleotide sequences. Out-of-frame TCRB sequences from naive cells were analyzed to stand in for the pre-selection repertoire. Held by TCRdb, this immuneACCESS table contains in-frame sequences only and omits some clones. Under half of the omission traces to an unresolved V gene where checked; the cause of the rest is unknown. Clone size and the V and J calls come from that table; the DNA yielded D and trimming. In all, the sample holds under 800,000 clones, and around 16% of those were seen once. Approximately 0.087% of the sample goes to the ten largest clones.

The data originate from a study of beta chain features in type 1 diabetes listed by TCRdb under 2018. Broadly, across the study: Mean age, gender distribution, total cell number and subset yield did not differ between patients and healthy donors. Across all samples, 107,917,701 sorted cells were examined, and cell number per subset correlated strongly with RNA yield. The study compared the TCRB repertoires of sorted circulating CD4+ T cell subsets in recently diagnosed type 1 diabetes patients with those in matched healthy donors. Regulatory and stem cell-like memory subsets were isolated from only 8 patients and about 8 healthy donors, whereas naive and central memory subsets came from all 30 or so donors.

Overall study outcomes, separate from this receptor: At VDJ recombination sites, type 1 diabetes patients had fewer insertions and more deleted nucleotides, which implies abnormalities in thymic rearrangement. PCR might favor shorter templates, but patient and control samples were amplified and corrected together, so any skew would affect both groups equally. A moderate but significant shortening of TCRB CDR3 length was observed in type 1 diabetes patients in all four CD4+ subsets. Only small numbers of individuals were included in the HLA sub-analyses, which left unresolved whether HLA type had any influence on TCRB rearrangement. Naive, central memory and regulatory TCRB repertoires appeared more similar among patients than among healthy donors. Sequencing cDNA rather than genomic DNA could over-represent highly expressing activated cells, although activation and CD3 levels did not differ between groups.

Trimming at the junction amounts to 1 base on V and 7 bases on J, and the germline ends lie 14 bases apart. From cysteine to phenylalanine, the CDR3 is 15 amino acids long. Here the CDR3 DNA is all that survives: 45 bases in frame from base 1. As encoded in the germline V gene, CDR1 is SNHLY while CDR2 is FYNNEI. From each donor, a single peripheral blood sample of approximately 120 mL on average was drawn into heparinised tubes. A BD FACSAria II and a panel including CD45RO, CCR7, CD25, CD127, CD95 and CD27 were used to sort naive, central memory, regulatory and stem cell-like memory CD4+ T cells. Purity was above 98% for every sorted population. PBMCs were isolated immediately by Lymphoprep density gradient centrifugation and stained directly without culture. So that batch effects would be minimized, each experiment stained and sorted samples in pairs, pairing one healthy donor with one patient.

The chain is assembled from TRBV2 and TRBJ2-1, with the D gene uncertain. This receptor was identified in a man younger than 30 in good health. The sequenced sample consisted of naive CD4+ T cells from blood. According to the study, the label for this sample's cell subset or site signals: true naive CD4+ T cells. The DNA reads as follows: TGTGCCAGCAGTGAAGTAGGAGCCTTGAGGAATGAGCAGTTCTTC. The translation is CASSEVGALRNEQFF.